This TCR beta chain was sequenced for a study of siplizumab effects on memory and regulatory T cells. Study-wide findings and caveats: Neither a naive nor a memory phenotype was assignable to roughly 80-97% of proliferating CD4+ or CD8+ clones.

CDR1 is SGHTA and CDR2 is FQGNSA in the germline V gene. V was shortened by 5 bases and J by 3 bases, with 13 bases between the two germline ends. This CDR3 comprises 14 residues. Assays were performed on about 100,000 TCR templates per sample. Here immunoSEQ multiplex PCR was the method, and the copy in TCRdb shows in-frame clones only, minus some. The profile shows about 63,000 clones, approximately 82% of them singletons. This clone was seen more than once but under ten times. Its antigen is not known. The J gene is TRBJ1-2, the V gene TRBV7-2; perhaps TRBD1 as D (5 bases). Sample: memory CD4+ T cells sorted from blood. The sequence derives from a human donor in good health. Here the CDR3 reads CASSPFGTDYGYTF. The CDR3 region has the DNA TGTGCCAGCAGCCCTTTCGGGACGGACTATGGCTACACCTTC.